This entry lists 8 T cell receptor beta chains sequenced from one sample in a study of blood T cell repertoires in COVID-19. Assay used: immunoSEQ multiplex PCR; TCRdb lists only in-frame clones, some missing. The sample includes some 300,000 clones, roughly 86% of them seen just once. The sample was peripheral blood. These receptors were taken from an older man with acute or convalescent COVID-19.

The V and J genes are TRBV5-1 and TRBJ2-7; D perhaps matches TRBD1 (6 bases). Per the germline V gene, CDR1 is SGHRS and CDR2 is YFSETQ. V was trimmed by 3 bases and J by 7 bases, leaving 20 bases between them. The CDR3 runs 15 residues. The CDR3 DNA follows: TGCGCCAGCAGCTCCCAGACAGGCCGGGCAAAAGAGCAGTACTTC. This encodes CASSSQTGRAKEQYF.

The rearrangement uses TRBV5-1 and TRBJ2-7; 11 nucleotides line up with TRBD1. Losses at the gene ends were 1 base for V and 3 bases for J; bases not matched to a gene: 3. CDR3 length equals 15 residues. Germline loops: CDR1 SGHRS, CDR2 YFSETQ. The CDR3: CASSLSGTGGYEQYF. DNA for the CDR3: TGCGCCAGCAGCTTGTCGGGGACAGGGGGCTACGAGCAGTACTTC.

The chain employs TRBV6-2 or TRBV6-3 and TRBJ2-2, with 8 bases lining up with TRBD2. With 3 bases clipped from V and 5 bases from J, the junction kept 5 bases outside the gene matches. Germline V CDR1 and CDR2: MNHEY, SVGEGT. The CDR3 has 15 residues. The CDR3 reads CASSYTSGSTGELFF. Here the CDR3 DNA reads TGTGCCAGCAGTTATACTAGCGGAAGTACCGGGGAGCTGTTTTTT.

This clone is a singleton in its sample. The CDR3 sequence is CASSMLSGAEAFF. The CDR3 DNA reads TGTGCCAGTAGTATGCTATCGGGGGCTGAAGCTTTCTTT. V gene TRBV19 combines with J gene TRBJ1-1; maybe TRBD1 (5 bases). The CDR3 extends over 13 amino acids. CDR1 is LNHDA and CDR2 is SQIVND in the germline V gene (reference sequence). V lost 3 bases and J lost 6, with 11 bases in between.

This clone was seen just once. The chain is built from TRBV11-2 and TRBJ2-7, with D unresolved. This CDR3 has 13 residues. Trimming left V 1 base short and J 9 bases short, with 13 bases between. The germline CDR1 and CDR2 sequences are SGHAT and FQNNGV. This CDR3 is CASSLANARGQYF. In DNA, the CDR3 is TGTGCCAGCAGCTTAGCCAACGCTCGCGGGCAGTACTTC.

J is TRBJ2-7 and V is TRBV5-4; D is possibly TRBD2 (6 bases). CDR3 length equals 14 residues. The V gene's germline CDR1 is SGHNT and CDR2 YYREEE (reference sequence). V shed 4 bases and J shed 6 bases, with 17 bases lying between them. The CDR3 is CASSNPGLPAEQYF. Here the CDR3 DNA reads TGTGCCAGCAGCAACCCGGGACTTCCCGCCGAGCAGTACTTC.

CDR3 nucleotide sequence: TGTGCCAGCAGCCAAGATGCGACAGCGTCTGACTATGGCTACACCTTC. This codes for CASSQDATASDYGYTF. This rearrangement joins TRBV4-2 to TRBJ1-2; maybe TRBD1 (5 bases). Trimming took 0 bases from V and 3 from J, leaving 14 bases between them. The germline CDR1 and CDR2 sequences are LGHNA and YNFKEQ. The CDR3 runs to 16 residues.

This CDR3 is CASSLSAQGADTQYF. The DNA of the CDR3 is TGTGCCAGCTCCCTTTCTGCACAGGGGGCGGATACGCAGTATTTT. The rearrangement links TRBV7-9 to TRBJ2-3; 9 bases map to TRBD1. The germline CDR1 and CDR2 sequences are SEHNR and FQNEAQ (reference sequence). The V segment lost 8 bases and the J segment 6 bases; nucleotides outside the gene matches: 12. CDR3 length: 15 amino acids. Based on the CDR3 plus reference TRBV7-9 and TRBJ2-3, the full variable domain is DTGVSQNPRHKITKRGQNVTFRCDPISEHNRLYWYRQTLGQGPEFLTYFQNEAQLEKSRLLSDRFSAERPKGSFSTLEIQRTEQGDSAMYLCASSLSAQGADTQYFGPGTRLTVL.